The 15 T cell receptor beta chains listed next were all sequenced from one sample in a study of Ad26.COV2.S vaccination and SARS-CoV-2 variants. Treatment meaning: 15 to 20 received Ad26.COV2.S at low or high dose, single or two shots; roughly 5 received placebo; per-sample allocation not given. Collection of samples fell on day 63 after the first vaccine or placebo injection. The method was immunoSEQ multiplex PCR; TCRdb's version includes in-frame clones alone and lacks a portion of them. The sample includes hundreds of thousands of clones, more than 80% of them seen just once. Sequenced material: peripheral blood, taken in a trial of Ad26.COV2.S vaccine versus placebo. The origin of the receptors is a person aged 18-65 years who received the Ad26.COV2.S COVID-19 vaccine or a placebo.

The chain joins TRBV5-1 to TRBJ1-6, with a weak D call TRBD1 (6 bases). CDR3 length: 15 residues. Germline CDR1 is SGHRS and CDR2 is YFSETQ. Trimming removed 0 bases at V and 10 bases at J, with 14 bases between. The CDR3 is CASSLAGDVGSPLHF. CDR3 in DNA: TGCGCCAGCAGCTTGGCAGGGGACGTAGGATCACCCCTCCACTTT.

The genes are TRBV7-2 and TRBJ1-1, with D uncertain. This CDR3 comprises 13 residues. Germline-derived CDR1 and CDR2 are SGHTA and FQGNSA. Deletions cut 1 base from V and 5 bases from J, with 8 bases between. The CDR3 here is CASSLVDGTEAFF. The CDR3, as DNA: TGTGCCAGCAGCTTAGTAGACGGGACTGAAGCTTTCTTT.

This chain connects TRBV30 to TRBJ1-3; 9 nucleotides agree with TRBD1. There are 16 residues in the CDR3. The germline gives CDR1 GTSNPN, CDR2 SVGIG (reference sequence). The J segment lost 0 bases and the V segment lost 2 bases, leaving 5 bases of the junction unmatched. The CDR3 loop reads CAWSLTGGSSGNTIYF. DNA of the CDR3: TGTGCCTGGAGTCTGACAGGGGGGAGCTCTGGAAACACCATATATTTT.

The sample holds one count of this clone. The chain combines TRBV10-3 with TRBJ2-7, with D hard to call. From germline, CDR1 is ENHRY and CDR2 SYGVKD. V was trimmed by 0 bases and J by 0 bases, leaving 6 bases between them. This CDR3 is built from 14 residues. The CDR3: CAISESRASYEQYF. CDR3 DNA: TGTGCCATCAGTGAGTCGAGAGCCTCCTACGAGCAGTACTTC.

J is TRBJ1-6 and V is TRBV5-4; TRBD1 aligns across 7 bases. In germline, CDR1 is SGHNT, CDR2 YYREEE (reference sequence). The CDR3 totals 15 residues. Losses at the gene ends were 1 base for V and 7 bases for J; bases not matched to a gene: 5. The CDR3 here is CASSLRDRVNSPLHF. DNA of the CDR3: TGTGCCAGCAGCTTGCGAGACAGGGTCAATTCACCCCTCCACTTT.

This clone was counted a single time. V is TRBV18 and J is TRBJ1-1; maybe TRBD1 (5 bases). V lost 6 bases, J lost 1 base, and 12 bases lay in between. The germline CDR1 and CDR2 sequences are KGHSH and LQKENI. The CDR3 runs to 14 residues. The CDR3 nucleotides are TGTGCCAGCTCCCCCATCGGGGGGAACACTGAAGCTTTCTTT. As protein: CASSPIGGNTEAFF. Together with reference TRBV18 and TRBJ1-1, the CDR3 gives the full variable domain: NAGVMQNPRHLVRRRGQEARLRCSPMKGHSHVYWYRQLPEEGLKFMVYLQKENIIDESGMPKERFSAEFPKEGPSILRIQQVVRGDSAAYFCASSPIGGNTEAFFGQGTRLTVV.

The rearrangement uses TRBV2 and TRBJ1-1; D is perhaps TRBD1 (5 bases). Between the trimmed V and J ends, which lost 4 bases and 0 bases, there was a span of 18 bases. CDR3 length: 17 residues. Per the germline V gene, CDR1 is SNHLY and CDR2 is FYNNEI. DNA for the CDR3: TGTGCCAGCAGTGGCCCGGGGCAGATCGACATGAACACTGAAGCTTTCTTT. Residues: CASSGPGQIDMNTEAFF. Looking up the rest from reference TRBV2 and TRBJ1-1 gives the full variable domain: EPEVTQTPSHQVTQMGQEVILRCVPISNHLYFYWYRQILGQKVEFLVSFYNNEISEKSEIFDDQFSVERPDGSNFTLKIRSTKLEDSAMYFCASSGPGQIDMNTEAFFGQGTRLTVV.

This chain joins TRBV9 and TRBJ1-3; tentatively, D is TRBD1 (6 bases). Germline loops: CDR1 SGDLS, CDR2 YYNGEE. The ends were cut back, 5 bases at V and 3 bases at J, with 15 bases in the middle. CDR3 size: 15 residues. CDR3 nucleotides: TGTGCCAGCAGTGGGGGCCACCTGGGTGGAAACACCATATATTTT. It codes for CASSGGHLGGNTIYF.

The chain is built from TRBV6-5 and TRBJ1-1; 9 bases line up with TRBD1. This CDR3 is 16 amino acids long. The germline CDR1 and CDR2 sequences are MNHEY and SVGAGI. With 1 base clipped from V and 4 bases from J, the junction kept 7 bases outside the gene matches. The CDR3 nucleotides read TGTGCCAGCAGTTACTACCCCGGGACAGGGCCCACTGAAGCTTTCTTT. This sequence encodes CASSYYPGTGPTEAFF.

The gene calls are TRBV19 and TRBJ2-7, with no clear D. The CDR3 covers 20 residues. Germline values: CDR1 LNHDA, CDR2 SQIVND (reference sequence). Trimming cost V 5 bases and J 3 bases, with 32 bases left between them. The CDR3: CASSVTPLEVSLQSGYEQYF. CDR3 DNA sequence: TGTGCCAGTAGTGTCACTCCCTTAGAGGTGTCCCTACAAAGTGGCTACGAGCAGTACTTC.

The V and J genes are TRBV30 and TRBJ1-1; D not certain. Germline V lookup: CDR1 GTSNPN, CDR2 SVGIG (reference sequence). Trimming took off 2 bases at V and 6 bases at J, with 13 bases between the two ends. The CDR3 loop spans 13 amino acids. Here the CDR3 reads CAWSITVGAEAFF. The CDR3 DNA reads TGTGCCTGGAGTATAACAGTCGGCGCTGAAGCTTTCTTT.

V gene TRBV6-5 combines with J gene TRBJ1-3; D remains unclear. Trimming pared 5 bases from V and 0 bases from J, leaving 11 bases between. This CDR3 comprises 15 residues. The germline V gene has CDR1 MNHEY and CDR2 SVGAGI. The DNA for the CDR3 is TGTGCCAGCAGTCGTGTGGAGGACTCTGGAAACACCATATATTTT. Translation gives CASSRVEDSGNTIYF.

This rearrangement joins TRBV11-3 to TRBJ2-7; D is possibly TRBD1 (5 bases). Germline CDR1 reads SGHNT; CDR2 reads YENEEA. The CDR3 loop spans 14 amino acids. Trimming stripped 1 base from V and 3 bases from J, with 10 bases between. The CDR3 DNA reads as TGTGCCAGCAGCTTAGTCCGACAGCTCTACGAGCAGTACTTC. As protein: CASSLVRQLYEQYF.

V gene TRBV4-3 combines with J gene TRBJ2-1; D remains unclear. Trimming cost V 1 base and J 5 bases, with 21 bases left between them. This CDR3 contains 18 residues. Germline CDR1 is LGHNA and CDR2 is YSLEER. The CDR3 DNA reads TGCGCCAGCAGCCAAGTGTTTGGCGGTCTTAGATCCCACAATGAGCAGTTCTTC. Protein: CASSQVFGGLRSHNEQFF.

The chain combines TRBV19 with TRBJ1-5, with unresolved D. There are 18 residues in the CDR3. Germline CDR1 is LNHDA and CDR2 is SQIVND (reference sequence). The V gene lost 3 bases and the J gene lost 5 bases, with 23 bases spanning the gap. The CDR3 loop is CASSMDALEISPYQPQHF. Here the CDR3 DNA reads TGTGCCAGTAGTATGGATGCCCTTGAGATTTCACCCTATCAGCCCCAGCATTTT.